The 21 T cell receptor beta chains listed next were all sequenced from one sample in a study of graft-versus-host responses after intestinal transplantation. TCRdb keeps only in-frame clones here, not all; method: immunoSEQ multiplex PCR. The table shows 8,000 to 10,000 clones, with about a quarter occurring only once. Responders labeled with CFSE (about 200,000) were plated with about 200,000 irradiated, violet-dye-labeled stimulators. This material consisted of alloreactive CD8+ T cells from a mixed lymphocyte reaction culture, taken before transplantation. Regarding subset: CFSE-low proliferating T cells sorted from roughly 6-day pre-transplant mixed lymphocyte reaction (GvH or HvG direction). The receptors were sampled from a human patient who was an organ donor for intestinal transplantation.

This clone was detected only a few times. J is TRBJ1-1 and V is TRBV7-9, with D possibly matching TRBD1 (6 bases). The germline V gene encodes CDR1 SEHNR and CDR2 FQNEAQ (reference sequence). The V end was cut by 2 bases, the J end by 8 bases, with 12 bases between. CDR3 length equals 13 residues. CDR3 nucleotide sequence: TGTGCCAGCAGCTTATACGGGGGCGAAGAAGCTTTCTTT. Its translation: CASSLYGGEEAFF.

A few counts support this clone. The gene calls are TRBV15 and TRBJ2-3, with D hard to call. V was pared by 6 bases and J by 6 bases, with 22 bases between. The V gene's germline CDR1 is LNHNV and CDR2 YYDKDF (reference sequence). The CDR3 runs 16 residues. The CDR3 nucleotides are TGTGCCACCAGACAGAGCATAGCATTGTTCGTCGATACGCAGTATTTT. Translating it yields CATRQSIALFVDTQYF.

This clone was picked up a small number of times. The V and J genes are TRBV5-1 and TRBJ2-2, with a tentative D call TRBD1 (6 bases). CDR1 and CDR2 from the germline V gene are SGHRS and YFSETQ. Trimming took 7 bases from V and 7 from J, leaving 23 bases between them. This CDR3 is 16 amino acids long. CDR3 region: CASRPADSSGFGELFF. In DNA form, the CDR3 reads TGCGCCAGCCGCCCCGCGGACAGCTCTGGATTCGGGGAGCTGTTTTTT.

The rearrangement joins TRBV6-6 to TRBJ1-1; a possible D gene is TRBD1 (6 bases). Germline-derived CDR1 and CDR2 are MNHNY and SVGAGI (reference sequence). The length of the CDR3 is 15 residues. The V gene lost 7 bases and the J gene lost 5 bases, with 20 bases spanning the gap. CDR3 sequence (DNA): TGTGCCAGCAACAAACGCAGGGGACCATGGACTGAAGCTTTCTTT. Translation: CASNKRRGPWTEAFF.

By share, this clone counts as medium-sized. The sample has other DNA sequences that encode this CDR3 too. This rearrangement joins TRBV11-2 to TRBJ2-7; weak D call: TRBD2 (6 bases). Germline V CDR1 and CDR2: SGHAT, FQNNGV. Trimming cost V 5 bases and J 3 bases, with 14 bases left between them. The CDR3 is 14 amino acids. CDR3 nucleotides: TGTGCCAGCAGCGGTTCGGGCGGGGTCTACGAGCAGTACTTC. Residues: CASSGSGGVYEQYF.

The chain has TRBV11-3 and TRBJ2-1; 15 bases agree with TRBD2. Looked up from germline, CDR1 is SGHNT and CDR2 is YENEEA. This CDR3 is 20 amino acids long. Trimming removed 5 bases from V and 3 bases from J; junction bases left unmatched: 14. CDR3 sequence (DNA): TGTGCCAGCAGCCCCCGAGCCGGGACTAGCGGGGGGAGATACTACAATGAGCAGTTCTTC. Amino acid sequence: CASSPRAGTSGGRYYNEQFF.

This rearrangement joins TRBV29-1 to TRBJ1-2; weak D call: TRBD1 (5 bases). This CDR3 comprises 12 residues. From germline, CDR1 is SQVTM and CDR2 ANQGSEA. V dropped 3 bases and J dropped 3 bases, with 8 bases sitting between them. CDR3 region: CSVDDRYYGYTF. In DNA, the CDR3 is TGCAGCGTTGACGACAGATACTATGGCTACACCTTC.

This clone has only a few counts. Sequence at one end of the junction differs from germline and may be a read error. The genes are TRBV6-6 and TRBJ2-5, with D perhaps matching TRBD2 (7 bases). The germline CDR1 and CDR2 sequences are MNHNY and SVGAGI (reference sequence). The CDR3 length is 14 residues. The CDR3 reads CASSDSRGGETQYF. The DNA for the CDR3 is TGTGCCAGCAGTGACTCGAGGGGGGGAGAGACCCAGTACTTC.

This clone has a handful of counts. J is TRBJ2-7 and V is TRBV5-1; D gene uncertain. The CDR3 extends over 14 amino acids. V was trimmed by 4 bases and J by 2 bases, leaving 13 bases between them. Germline CDR1 SGHRS, CDR2 YFSETQ. CDR3 sequence: CASSQERGTYEQYF. The CDR3 region has the DNA TGCGCCAGCAGCCAAGAGCGCGGAACCTACGAGCAGTACTTC. Based on the CDR3 plus reference TRBV5-1 and TRBJ2-7, the full variable domain is KAGVTQTPRYLIKTRGQQVTLSCSPISGHRSVSWYQQTPGQGLQFLFEYFSETQRNKGNFPGRFSGRQFSNSRSEMNVSTLELGDSALYLCASSQERGTYEQYFGPGTRLTVT.

Comment on this clone: This likely reflects a read error, since a far larger clone is one base away. The gene calls are TRBV25-1 and TRBJ2-7; D possibly corresponds to TRBD2 (6 bases). The CDR3 has 13 amino acids. Looked up from germline, CDR1 is MGHDK and CDR2 is SYGVNS. CDR3: CACSVGRGYEQYF. As DNA, the CDR3 is TGTGCCTGCAGTGTAGGGCGGGGATACGAGCAGTACTTC.

J is TRBJ2-5 and V is TRBV27; TRBD1 might be the D (6 bases). With 0 bases removed from V and 2 bases from J, the gap between germline ends came to 7 bases. Germline assignment: CDR1 MNHEY and CDR2 SMNVEV (reference sequence). This CDR3 has 14 amino acids. Here the CDR3 DNA reads TGTGCCAGCAGTTTATCGAGGGGGCAAGAGACCCAGTACTTC. It is translated as CASSLSRGQETQYF.

This clone was seen more than once but under ten times. CDR3 in amino acids: CASSGGGLGEKLFF. DNA of the CDR3: TGTGCCAGCAGCGGCGGAGGGCTTGGTGAAAAACTGTTTTTT. The chain employs TRBV9 and TRBJ1-4; D remains unclear. This CDR3 is 14 amino acids long. Germline V CDR1 and CDR2: SGDLS, YYNGEE. Deletions cut 3 bases from V and 7 bases from J, with 13 bases between.

This clone was detected only once. The chain recombines TRBV7-9 with TRBJ2-7, with 11 bases that match TRBD1. V shed 5 bases, J shed 2 bases, and the junction held 2 bases outside the gene matches. Germline-derived CDR1 and CDR2 are SEHNR and FQNEAQ (reference sequence). The CDR3 extends over 14 amino acids. CDR3 in DNA: TGTGCCAGCAGCCCGGGACAGGGGGCCTACGAGCAGTACTTC. This translates into CASSPGQGAYEQYF.

This clone has a handful of counts. The chain employs TRBV4-3 and TRBJ2-7, with TRBD2 matching over 11 bases. The V gene end was trimmed by 4 bases and the J gene end by 5 bases; junction bases not matched to a gene: 10. This CDR3 contains 16 residues. Per germline, CDR1 LGHNA and CDR2 YSLEER. CDR3 bases: TGCGCCAGCAGCCCGCAAATAGCGGGAGGGCGCCACGAGCAGTACTTC. Translation gives CASSPQIAGGRHEQYF.

By sample share, this clone is medium-sized (0.01 to 0.1%). The chain carries TRBV30 and TRBJ2-3; possible D gene TRBD2, 5 bases. Trimming took 0 bases from V and 3 from J, leaving 7 bases between them. The CDR3 is 13 amino acids. CDR1 is GTSNPN, CDR2 SVGIG, per germline (reference sequence). Here the CDR3 DNA reads TGTGCCTGGAGTGTGCTAGCAACAGATACGCAGTATTTT. The encoded protein is CAWSVLATDTQYF.

This clone is judged medium-sized. The chain couples TRBV19 to TRBJ1-1; a weak D match, TRBD1 (5 bases). Germline V gene data show CDR1 as LNHDA and CDR2 as SQIVND (reference sequence). Trimming shortened V by 5 bases and J by 4 bases, and 14 bases separated the two germline ends. The CDR3 sequence is 14 residues long. The CDR3 loop is CASSLGPSGTEAFF. The CDR3 nucleotides are TGTGCCAGTAGTCTGGGACCCAGTGGCACTGAAGCTTTCTTT.

This clone was recorded a few times. It differs at one base from a far larger clone, so likely a read error. The chain links TRBV27 to TRBJ2-7; 10 bases fit TRBD1. Germline assignment: CDR1 MNHEY and CDR2 SMNVEV (reference sequence). CDR3 size: 14 residues. The CDR3: CASSPGTGAYELYF. The CDR3 nucleotides are TGTGCCAGCAGTCCCGGGACAGGGGCCTACGAGCTGTACTTC.

This clone is medium-sized within its sample. V is TRBV11-2 and J is TRBJ2-7; maybe TRBD1 (6 bases). The V and J ends lost 3 bases and 0 bases respectively, with 9 bases between them. CDR1 and CDR2 from the germline V gene are SGHAT and FQNNGV. The CDR3 sequence is 14 residues long. The CDR3 nucleotides are TGTGCCAGCAGCTTGACAGGAAACTCCTACGAGCAGTACTTC. It specifies CASSLTGNSYEQYF.

This chain joins TRBV15 and TRBJ1-2, with 11 bases that match TRBD1. V was pared by 0 bases and J by 4 bases, with 4 bases of the junction left unmatched. Germline V gene data show CDR1 as LNHNV and CDR2 as YYDKDF (reference sequence). This CDR3 spans 16 amino acids. CDR3 coding DNA: TGTGCCACCAGCAGAGATGGGACAGGGGGTACCTATGGCTACACCTTC. Protein sequence: CATSRDGTGGTYGYTF.

The chain employs TRBV29-1 and TRBJ2-2, with 7 bases aligning to TRBD1. The CDR3 has 13 amino acids. J gave up 1 base and V 7 bases, and 3 bases lay outside the gene matches. CDR1 is SQVTM and CDR2 is ANQGSEA in the germline V gene. CDR3: CSADRENTGELFF. DNA of the CDR3: TGCAGCGCTGACAGGGAGAACACCGGGGAGCTGTTTTTT.

The chain is built from TRBV27 and TRBJ2-7; 8 nucleotides line up with TRBD2. The CDR3 extends over 16 amino acids. In germline, CDR1 is MNHEY, CDR2 SMNVEV (reference sequence). Trimming at V came to 4 bases and at J to 2 bases, leaving 10 bases not matched to a gene. Here the CDR3 reads CASSYDSGTYTYEQYF. The CDR3 DNA follows: TGTGCCAGCAGTTACGATAGCGGGACCTATACCTACGAGCAGTACTTC.